This TCR beta chain was documented in a study of response to subunit inactivated influenza vaccine. The germline V gene encodes CDR1 SGHKS and CDR2 YYEKEE (reference sequence). The CDR3 extends over 15 amino acids. Trimming took off 4 bases at V and 2 bases at J, with 13 bases between the two ends. This clonotype was picked up a small number of times. TCRdb called the RT-PCR reads again in MiXCR, with one record for every CDR3 protein. The sample comprises some 570,000 distinct CDR3 sequences, around 11% of which are singletons, and approximately 10% rests with the top ten. The same data also went into a second study, on T cells expressing NK-cell markers. This second study notes: 5'RACE template switching with UMIs produced the TCR beta cDNA. For a few donors, these clonotypes were likewise the leading ones in the CD3+CD56-NKG2C+ fraction.

The rearrangement links TRBV5-5 to TRBJ1-3, with D unresolved. The input for sequencing was PBMCs from blood, taken on the day of vaccination. This clonotype was sampled from a man aged 45 to 65 who received an inactivated influenza vaccine. CDR3 sequence: CASSDGLQAGNTIYF. CDR3 nucleotide sequence: TGTGCCAGCAGCGACGGACTGCAGGCTGGAAACACCATATATTTT.